This is a list of T cell receptor beta chains from one sample in a study of cytotoxic CD8 clonotypes in ibrutinib-treated CLL. Sequencing used immunoSEQ multiplex PCR; TCRdb keeps in-frame clones, though not all of them. The sample consists of approximately 100,000 clones, about 53% of them appearing once. The sequencing here drew on PBMCs, taken after 24 months of ibrutinib treatment. These receptors came from a human donor with chronic lymphocytic leukemia. The CDR3 runs from the conserved cysteine through the conserved F or W. A D gene is named only where the DNA matches it firmly. Some rows have no size entry. The others give once, few or many, or a class for an expanded clone.

CASSSRWGRDRGRETQYF TGTGCCAGCAGCTCCCGTTGGGGGAGGGACAGGGGGCGAGAGACCCAGTACTTC TRBD1 TRBJ2-5 TRBV11-3 -
CASSYPGSSGANVLTF TGTGCCAGCAGTTACCCGGGAAGCTCTGGGGCCAACGTCCTGACTTTC - TRBJ2-6 TRBV2 -
CASSLLSGEQFF TGTGCCAGCAGCCTCCTGTCAGGGGAGCAGTTCTTC - TRBJ2-1 TRBV7-9 few
CASSLEGSNSYEQYF TGTGCCAGCAGCTTGGAAGGGTCCAACTCCTACGAGCAGTACTTC - TRBJ2-7 TRBV11-1 -
CASSSTGPREQYF TGTGCCAGCTCATCGACAGGTCCCCGGGAGCAGTACTTC - TRBJ2-7 TRBV18 -
CAWTGLLNSPLHF TGTGCCTGGACGGGACTCCTTAATTCACCCCTCCACTTT - TRBJ1-6 TRBV30 -
CASSPYYGNEQFF TGTGCCAGCTCACCTTACTACGGCAATGAGCAGTTCTTC - TRBJ2-1 TRBV18 -
CASSMSTNTGELFF TGTGCCAGTAGTATGAGCACGAACACCGGGGAGCTGTTTTTT - TRBJ2-2 TRBV19 few
CASSHGGNEKLFF TGTGCCAGTAGCCACGGGGGTAATGAAAAACTGTTTTTT - TRBJ1-4 TRBV19 few
CASRGSTGGLFEQFF TGTGCCAGCAGGGGTTCGACAGGGGGCTTATTTGAGCAGTTCTTC TRBD1 TRBJ2-1 TRBV6-6 -
CAWRPVGGEKLFF TGTGCCTGGAGGCCCGTAGGGGGTGAAAAACTGTTTTTT - TRBJ1-4 TRBV30 -
CASRGTSVGETQYF TGTGCCAGTAGGGGTACTAGCGTGGGAGAGACCCAGTACTTC TRBD2 TRBJ2-5 TRBV19 -
CASSARAVSGGLYNEQFF TGTGCCAGCAGCGCCCGAGCGGTTAGCGGGGGACTTTACAATGAGCAGTTCTTC TRBD2 TRBJ2-1 TRBV9 once
CASSLALTGGGNTIYF TGCGCCAGCAGCTTGGCCCTGACAGGCGGTGGAAACACCATATATTTT - TRBJ1-3 TRBV5-1 -
CASSEPVHRTQYF TGTGCCAGCAGTGAACCCGTCCATAGGACCCAGTACTTC - TRBJ2-5 TRBV6-1 -
CASSLGQGKQETQYF TGCGCCAGCAGCTTGGGACAGGGAAAACAAGAGACCCAGTACTTC TRBD1 TRBJ2-5 TRBV5-1 -
CASSLPRQETQYF TGTGCCAGCAGCTTACCCAGACAAGAGACCCAGTACTTC - TRBJ2-5 TRBV11-2 -
CASSKTSGGANEQFF TGTGCCAGCAGCAAGACTAGCGGGGGGGCCAATGAGCAGTTCTTC TRBD2 TRBJ2-1 TRBV9 -